Below, 10 T cell receptor beta chains from the same sample are listed, as sequenced in a study of blood T cell repertoires in COVID-19. Using immunoSEQ multiplex PCR, the repertoire was profiled, and TCRdb retains in-frame clones only, with some absent. The profile shows hundreds of thousands of clones, approximately 90% of them singletons. The sequenced sample consisted of PBMCs or T cells enriched from blood (not recorded which). All receptors derive from a woman in her sixties in a cohort exposed to, infected with or recovered from COVID-19 (not recorded which).

This chain uses TRBV24-1 with TRBJ2-7; 7 bases line up with TRBD1. The germline CDR1 and CDR2 sequences are KGHDR and SFDVKD. CDR3 length: 13 residues. The junction had 0 bases not matched to a gene; V was cut back by 2 bases and J by 3 bases. The CDR3 DNA is TGTGCCACCAGTGATTGGACAGGCTACGAGCAGTACTTC. Amino acid sequence: CATSDWTGYEQYF.

The chain joins TRBV24-1 to TRBJ1-2, with 7 positions matching TRBD1. From germline, CDR1 is KGHDR and CDR2 SFDVKD. V lost 3 bases to trimming and J lost 0 bases; unmatched junction nucleotides: 6. There are 16 residues in the CDR3. The CDR3: CATSDARDRANYGYTF. CDR3 bases: TGTGCCACCAGTGATGCCCGGGACAGAGCTAACTATGGCTACACCTTC.

The J gene is TRBJ2-3, the V gene TRBV29-1; 9 nucleotides match TRBD2. Germline CDR1 and CDR2: SQVTM and ANQGSEA. J lost 10 bases, V lost 5 bases, and 13 bases had no gene match. This CDR3 is 14 amino acids long. The CDR3 DNA reads as TGCAGCGTTAAGGGGAATAGCGGGAGTCCGTCGCAGTATTTT. Translation: CSVKGNSGSPSQYF.

The chain's CDR3 is CATGTGTGNTGELFF. For the CDR3, the DNA is TGTGCCACCGGCACCGGGACTGGGAACACCGGGGAGCTGTTTTTT. V is TRBV24-1 and J is TRBJ2-2, with D tentatively TRBD2 (6 bases). The CDR3 is 15 amino acids. Trimming took 9 bases from V and 1 from J, leaving 14 bases between them. Germline V lookup: CDR1 KGHDR, CDR2 SFDVKD.

This clone was observed many times. This chain uses TRBV4-1 with TRBJ2-5, with TRBD2 as a possible D gene (6 bases). The CDR3 is 15 residues long. Deletions cut 3 bases from V and 5 bases from J, with 16 bases between. Germline loops: CDR1 MGHRA, CDR2 YSYEKL. The CDR3 sequence: CASSQQTPAGETQYF. Written as DNA, the CDR3 is TGCGCCAGCAGCCAGCAGACACCCGCGGGGGAGACCCAGTACTTC.

The gene calls are TRBV6-5 and TRBJ2-1; TRBD1 aligns across 9 bases. The CDR3 loop spans 15 amino acids. V lost 2 bases to trimming and J lost 3 bases; unmatched junction nucleotides: 2. Germline V gene data show CDR1 as MNHEY and CDR2 as SVGAGI. The CDR3 sequence: CASSYRDRVYNEQFF. DNA of the CDR3: TGTGCCAGCAGTTACCGGGACAGGGTCTACAATGAGCAGTTCTTC.

This chain connects TRBV2 to TRBJ1-5; possible D gene TRBD1, 6 bases. The CDR3 sequence is 13 residues long. Germline V gene lookup returns CDR1 SNHLY and CDR2 FYNNEI. The germline V and J ends were trimmed by 4 bases and 3 bases, with 7 bases remaining between them. This CDR3 reads CASSAGVNQPQHF. For the CDR3, the DNA is TGTGCCAGCAGTGCAGGGGTCAATCAGCCCCAGCATTTT.

The V gene is TRBV11-2, the J gene TRBJ1-4; tentatively, D is TRBD1 (5 bases). V lost 5 bases and J 4 bases, leaving 11 bases between the germline ends. This CDR3 comprises 14 residues. Germline CDR1 reads SGHAT; CDR2 reads FQNNGV. CDR3 coding DNA: TGTGCCAGCAGCCCCGGCAGGGTTAATGAAAAACTGTTTTTT. Translating it yields CASSPGRVNEKLFF.

Here the CDR3 reads CASSIGGFSSTDTQYF. CDR3 nucleotide sequence: TGTGCCAGTAGTATCGGGGGGTTTTCTAGCACAGATACGCAGTATTTT. The chain carries TRBV19 and TRBJ2-3; 7 bases are a match to TRBD2. The germline gives CDR1 LNHDA, CDR2 SQIVND (reference sequence). The CDR3 is 16 amino acids. Trimming took 3 bases from V and 0 from J; bases not matched to a gene: 6.

The chain is built from TRBV5-1 and TRBJ2-7, with 10 bases fitting TRBD2. The CDR3 runs to 13 residues. The trim removed 2 bases at V and 9 bases at J, leaving 5 bases unmatched. Germline V gives CDR1 SGHRS, CDR2 YFSETQ. For the CDR3, the DNA is TGCGCCAGCAGCTTACCGGGACTAGCGTGGCAGTACTTC. This translates into CASSLPGLAWQYF. Drawing the rest from reference TRBV5-1 and TRBJ2-7, the complete variable domain is KAGVTQTPRYLIKTRGQQVTLSCSPISGHRSVSWYQQTPGQGLQFLFEYFSETQRNKGNFPGRFSGRQFSNSRSEMNVSTLELGDSALYLCASSLPGLAWQYFGPGTRLTVT.